The 20 T cell receptor beta chains below all came from one sample that was sequenced in a study of control samples from healthy donors and cancer patients. The table came from immunoSEQ multiplex PCR; TCRdb's copy has only in-frame clones and leaves some out. The sample consists of tens of thousands of clones, more than 70% of them appearing once. Material: blood. These receptors originate from a woman aged 50 to 65 in good health.

The chain couples TRBV4-2 to TRBJ1-2; perhaps TRBD1 as D (5 bases). Germline CDR1 is LGHNA and CDR2 is YNFKEQ. The CDR3 runs 14 residues. V was trimmed by 1 base and J by 5 bases, leaving 11 bases between them. CDR3 loop: CASSQVGGEYGYTF. The CDR3 coding sequence is TGTGCCAGCAGCCAAGTTGGAGGGGAGTATGGCTACACCTTC.

The CDR3 coding sequence is TGCAGCGTTGTGGTGGACGGGAATCAGCCCCAGCATTTT. Translated: CSVVVDGNQPQHF. V is TRBV29-1 and J is TRBJ1-5; the D is unclear. Between the trimmed V and J ends, which lost 4 bases and 4 bases, there was a span of 11 bases. CDR1 and CDR2 from the germline V gene are SQVTM and ANQGSEA. CDR3 length: 13 residues.

The V gene is TRBV29-1, the J gene TRBJ2-7; D ambiguous. CDR1 is SQVTM, CDR2 ANQGSEA, per germline. V was clipped by 7 bases and J by 3 bases, with 10 bases between them. CDR3 length equals 11 residues. CDR3 residues: CSARRHYEQYF. CDR3 in DNA: TGCAGCGCCAGAAGACACTACGAGCAGTACTTC.

The CDR3 bases are TGTGCCAGCTCCCAACTTTTTGTAGGGGCTAACGAGCAGTACTTC. Its translation is CASSQLFVGANEQYF. The genes are TRBV18 and TRBJ2-7, with D maybe TRBD1 (5 bases). The V end lost 6 bases, the J end lost 5 bases, and 20 bases lay between the germline ends. Germline CDR1 reads KGHSH; CDR2 reads LQKENI. This CDR3 is 15 amino acids long.

Concerning this clone itself: The sample holds other DNA sequences that translate to the same CDR3. This chain connects TRBV11-2 to TRBJ1-1; D is ambiguous. CDR3 size: 14 residues. Trimming removed 1 base at V and 0 bases at J, with 6 bases between. Germline assignment: CDR1 SGHAT and CDR2 FQNNGV. The CDR3 DNA reads TGTGCCAGCAGCTTAGCCGGGATGAACACTGAAGCTTTCTTT. Its protein product is CASSLAGMNTEAFF.

Concerning this clone itself: This CDR3 is also generated by other DNA sequences in the sample. V and J are TRBV18 and TRBJ2-1; 13 bases are shared with TRBD2. The CDR3 runs to 15 residues. CDR1 and CDR2 (germline): KGHSH, LQKENI. Trimming at V came to 5 bases and at J to 10 bases, leaving 8 bases not matched to a gene. The CDR3 DNA follows: TGTGCCAGCTCATCGACTAGCGGGGGGTGGGGGGAGCAGTTCTTC. This codes for CASSSTSGGWGEQFF. Full variable domain (rest looked up from reference TRBV18 and TRBJ2-1): NAGVMQNPRHLVRRRGQEARLRCSPMKGHSHVYWYRQLPEEGLKFMVYLQKENIIDESGMPKERFSAEFPKEGPSILRIQQVVRGDSAAYFCASSSTSGGWGEQFFGPGTRLTVL.

The chain recombines TRBV27 with TRBJ2-3; D unclear. The germline gives CDR1 MNHEY, CDR2 SMNVEV (reference sequence). This CDR3 region has 13 residues. Trimming took 7 bases from V and 5 from J, leaving 13 bases between them. CDR3 in DNA: TGTGCCAGCACCCAACAAGGCGGAGATACGCAGTATTTT. It yields the protein CASTQQGGDTQYF.

The chain uses TRBV6-4 and TRBJ1-1, with D perhaps TRBD1 (6 bases). The CDR3 has 17 residues. The ends were cut back, 7 bases at V and 0 bases at J, with 21 bases in the middle. Germline V gene sequence: CDR1 MRHNA, CDR2 SNTAGT. CDR3 loop: CASTEGVSVGLNTEAFF. As DNA, the CDR3 is TGTGCCAGCACCGAGGGGGTTTCAGTGGGACTGAACACTGAAGCTTTCTTT.

V gene TRBV4-2 combines with J gene TRBJ1-2; unclear D gene. Germline-derived CDR1 and CDR2 are LGHNA and YNFKEQ. The CDR3 covers 13 residues. Trimming stripped 0 bases from V and 7 bases from J, with 9 bases between. CDR3 in amino acids: CASSQDSPPGYTF. The CDR3 DNA follows: TGTGCCAGCAGCCAAGATTCTCCCCCTGGCTACACCTTC.

This clone was recorded only once. CDR3 in amino acids: CASSYGAEGDTEAFF. As DNA, the CDR3 is TGTGCCAGTAGTTACGGGGCAGAGGGGGACACTGAAGCTTTCTTT. This chain joins TRBV19 and TRBJ1-1; tentative D call: TRBD1 (6 bases). Trimming left V 5 bases short and J 3 bases short, with 16 bases between. The CDR3 is 15 amino acids. Germline CDR1 reads LNHDA; CDR2 reads SQIVND (reference sequence).

The chain couples TRBV6-5 to TRBJ2-3; D gene uncertain. V dropped 2 bases and J dropped 2 bases, with 5 bases sitting between them. Germline lookup yields CDR1 MNHEY and CDR2 SVGAGI. There are 13 residues in the CDR3. The CDR3 nucleotides read TGTGCCAGCAGTTACGGGTTCACAGATACGCAGTATTTT. It translates to CASSYGFTDTQYF.

This sequence joins TRBV19 and TRBJ1-4, with D possibly matching TRBD1 (6 bases). Germline CDR1 and CDR2: LNHDA and SQIVND (reference sequence). Trimming removed 6 bases from V and 7 bases from J, with 15 bases in between. This CDR3 spans 14 amino acids. Here the CDR3 reads CASRQTGLSEKLFF. The CDR3 DNA follows: TGTGCCAGTAGGCAGACAGGACTCTCTGAAAAACTGTTTTTT.

In its sample, this clone was seen a few times. DNA for the CDR3: TGTGCCAGCAGCCCCCGGCAGAACACTGAAGCTTTCTTT. The encoded protein is CASSPRQNTEAFF. This chain joins TRBV14 and TRBJ1-1; no firm D call. Looked up from germline, CDR1 is SGHDN and CDR2 is FVKESK. V lost 4 bases and J lost 1, with 7 bases in between. CDR3 length: 13 residues.

This clone appeared a single time. The V gene is TRBV6-5, the J gene TRBJ1-6; TRBD1 might be the D (6 bases). Trimming stripped 2 bases from V and 8 bases from J, with 16 bases between. Germline V lookup: CDR1 MNHEY, CDR2 SVGAGI. This CDR3 has 16 residues. As DNA, the CDR3 is TGTGCCAGCAGTTACGCTAGGACAGCAATGTATTCACCCCTCCACTTT. It translates to CASSYARTAMYSPLHF.

The chain uses TRBV6-1 and TRBJ2-3; D gene unclear. V was trimmed by 1 base and J by 6 bases, leaving 14 bases between them. Germline V lookup: CDR1 MNHNS, CDR2 SASEGT. The CDR3 has 15 amino acids. The CDR3 region has the DNA TGTGCCAGCAGTGAAGGTTTGCCCCTCATTGATACGCAGTATTTT. It specifies CASSEGLPLIDTQYF.

The chain carries TRBV6-5 and TRBJ2-2, with D hard to call. The CDR3 consists of 11 residues. Per the germline V gene, CDR1 is MNHEY and CDR2 is SVGAGI. The V end lost 8 bases, the J end lost 1 base, and 2 bases lay between the germline ends. CDR3 region: CASGNTGELFF. For the CDR3, the DNA is TGTGCCAGCGGGAACACCGGGGAGCTGTTTTTT.

The V call is TRBV11-2, the J call TRBJ2-3, with TRBD2 matching over 10 bases. The V gene end was trimmed by 3 bases and the J gene end by 1 base; junction bases not matched to a gene: 1. The CDR3 consists of 15 residues. The germline V gene encodes CDR1 SGHAT and CDR2 FQNNGV. Here the CDR3 reads CASSFTSGGTDTQYF. In nucleotides, the CDR3 is TGTGCCAGCAGCTTCACTAGCGGGGGCACAGATACGCAGTATTTT.

The chain recombines TRBV11-2 with TRBJ2-7; 9 nucleotides line up with TRBD1. CDR1 SGHAT and CDR2 FQNNGV come from the germline V gene. CDR3 length equals 14 residues. The ends lost 2 bases at V and 6 bases at J; junction bases unmatched: 5. The CDR3 spells CASSLRDRVAEQYF. CDR3 bases: TGTGCCAGCAGCTTAAGGGACAGGGTGGCCGAGCAGTACTTC.

V gene TRBV19 combines with J gene TRBJ2-7; D is uncertain. The V gene's germline CDR1 is LNHDA and CDR2 SQIVND (reference sequence). Trimming pared 4 bases from V and 5 bases from J, leaving 6 bases between. This CDR3 is built from 11 residues. Here the CDR3 DNA reads TGTGCCAGTAGTACCTTTAACGAGCAGTACTTC. As protein: CASSTFNEQYF.

This sequence joins TRBV5-6 and TRBJ2-7; no clear D gene. The length of the CDR3 is 11 residues. Trimming took 0 bases from V and 8 from J, leaving 6 bases between them. The V gene's germline CDR1 is SGHDT and CDR2 YYEEEE. CDR3 bases: TGTGCCAGCAGCTTGGAAAAAAAGCAGTACTTC. It codes for CASSLEKKQYF.